This T cell receptor (beta chain) was found in a study of T cells in Graves' hyperthyroidism and ophthalmopathy. The study's findings and limits: Separation of ophthalmopathy from stable hyperthyroidism was achieved by a 13 V-J model. Expanded thyroid clonotypes (above 0.001) were mostly also found in blood.

Cells are PBMCs isolated from around 9.4 ml of fresh blood. Trimming shortened V by 10 bases and J by 5 bases, and 17 bases separated the two germline ends. There are 14 residues in the CDR3. CDR1 and CDR2 from the germline V gene are MNHEY and SVGEGT. TCR beta CDR3 region amplification was performed from RNA transcripts. The HTBI primer set served for first-round RT-PCR of the TCR CDR3. TCRdb re-analysed the multiplex PCR reads in MiXCR, keeping a single row per CDR3 protein. The repertoire holds approximately 610,000 distinct CDR3 sequences, about 14% seen once, with about 4.5% in the top ten. This clonotype was detected ten times or more. Its antigen is still unknown.

Sequenced: blood. The origin of this receptor is a woman in her forties with Graves' ophthalmopathy. The chain recombines TRBV6-2 or TRBV6-3 with TRBJ2-2; D perhaps matches TRBD2 (6 bases). CDR3 DNA: TGTGCCACCTCGTGGGGGGACCGAACCGGGGAGCTGTTTTTT. It codes for CATSWGDRTGELFF.